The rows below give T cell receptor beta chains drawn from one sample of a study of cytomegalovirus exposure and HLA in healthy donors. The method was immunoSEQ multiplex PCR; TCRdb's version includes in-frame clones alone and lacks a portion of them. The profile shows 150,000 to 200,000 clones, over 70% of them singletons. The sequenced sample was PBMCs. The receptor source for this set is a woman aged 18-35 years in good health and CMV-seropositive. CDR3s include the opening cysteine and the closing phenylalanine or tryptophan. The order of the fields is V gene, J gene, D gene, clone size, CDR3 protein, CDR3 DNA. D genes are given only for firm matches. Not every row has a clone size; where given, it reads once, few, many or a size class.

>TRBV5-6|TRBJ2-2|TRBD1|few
CASSFPGQVNTGELFF
TGTGCCAGCAGCTTTCCCGGACAGGTTAACACCGGGGAGCTGTTTTTT
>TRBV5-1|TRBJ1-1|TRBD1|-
CASSAQGMNTEAFF
TGCGCCAGCAGCGCACAGGGGATGAACACTGAAGCTTTCTTT
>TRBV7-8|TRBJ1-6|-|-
CASSFQAFMGSSYNSPLHF
TGTGCCAGCAGCTTCCAGGCTTTCATGGGGAGCTCCTATAATTCACCCCTCCACTTT
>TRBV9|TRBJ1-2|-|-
CASSVASLAIEYYTF
TGTGCCAGCAGCGTAGCGTCGCTTGCGATAGAGTACTACACCTTC
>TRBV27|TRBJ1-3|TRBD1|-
CASRARGTAGNTIYF
TGTGCCAGCAGAGCCCGAGGGACAGCTGGAAACACCATATATTTT
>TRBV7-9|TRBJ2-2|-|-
CASSVSGNPGNTGELFF
TGTGCCAGCAGCGTATCCGGGAACCCCGGGAACACCGGGGAGCTGTTTTTT
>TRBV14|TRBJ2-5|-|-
CASRNPGGDGARGPQYF
TGTGCCAGTAGGAACCCGGGAGGGGACGGGGCTAGGGGGCCCCAGTACTTC
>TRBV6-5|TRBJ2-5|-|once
CASSYSHRVGQETQYF
TGTGCCAGCAGTTACTCCCACAGGGTAGGTCAAGAGACCCAGTACTTC
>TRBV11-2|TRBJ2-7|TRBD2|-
CASSFNLAGVGEQYF
TGTGCCAGCAGCTTCAATTTAGCGGGGGTAGGGGAGCAGTACTTC
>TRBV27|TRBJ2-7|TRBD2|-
CASSLLHGAAGEYEQYF
TGTGCCAGCAGTTTATTGCACGGTGCAGCGGGGGAATACGAGCAGTACTTC
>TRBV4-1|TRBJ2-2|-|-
CASSHGRGAAGELFF
TGCGCCAGCAGCCATGGCAGGGGGGCCGCCGGGGAGCTGTTTTTT
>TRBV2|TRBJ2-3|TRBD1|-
CASSVPGQGTDTQYF
TGTGCCAGCAGTGTTCCGGGACAGGGGACAGATACGCAGTATTTT
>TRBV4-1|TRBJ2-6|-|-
CASSQETGSGANVLTF
TGCGCCAGCAGCCAAGAAACAGGGTCTGGGGCCAACGTCCTGACTTTC
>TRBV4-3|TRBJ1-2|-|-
CASSQGHPGGYTF
TGCGCCAGCAGCCAAGGACACCCCGGTGGCTACACCTTC
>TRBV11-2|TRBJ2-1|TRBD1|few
CASSPTRTGAVGEQFF
TGTGCCAGCAGCCCGACCCGAACAGGGGCGGTGGGTGAGCAGTTCTTC
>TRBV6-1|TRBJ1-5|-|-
CASRQFPNQPQHF
TGTGCCAGCAGACAGTTTCCTAATCAGCCCCAGCATTTT
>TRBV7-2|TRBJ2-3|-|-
CASSPGTSTGWQYF
TGTGCCAGCAGCCCAGGGACAAGCACGGGGTGGCAGTATTTT
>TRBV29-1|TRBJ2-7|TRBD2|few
CSVLELAWIGEQYF
TGCAGCGTCCTCGAACTAGCGTGGATCGGAGAGCAGTACTTC
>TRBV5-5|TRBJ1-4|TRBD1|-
CASSLVGQGPEKLFF
TGTGCCAGCAGCTTGGTGGGACAGGGCCCTGAAAAACTGTTTTTT
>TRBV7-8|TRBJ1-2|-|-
CASSLGQTSNYGYTF
TGTGCCAGCAGCTTGGGTCAGACTTCTAACTATGGCTACACCTTC
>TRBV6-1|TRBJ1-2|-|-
CASPQDRGPYGYTF
TGTGCCAGTCCCCAGGACAGAGGCCCCTATGGCTACACCTTC
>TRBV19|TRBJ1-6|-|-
CASALNGANNSPLHF
TGTGCCAGTGCGTTAAATGGGGCTAATAATTCACCCCTCCACTTT
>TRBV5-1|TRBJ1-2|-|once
CASSTGNYGYTF
TGCGCCAGCAGCACAGGGAACTATGGCTACACCTTC
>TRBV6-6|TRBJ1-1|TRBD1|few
CASSYSETGTGEAFF
TGTGCCAGCAGTTACTCGGAGACAGGGACCGGTGAAGCTTTCTTT
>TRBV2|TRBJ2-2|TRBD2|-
CASSASSGGAVGELFF
TGTGCCAGCAGCGCATCTAGCGGGGGGGCCGTCGGGGAGCTGTTTTTT
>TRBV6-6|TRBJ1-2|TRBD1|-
CASSSPGTGLGGYTF
TGTGCCAGCAGTTCCCCCGGGACAGGGTTAGGAGGCTACACCTTC
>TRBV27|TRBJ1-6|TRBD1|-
CASSLRTGNGLLHF
TGTGCCAGCAGTCTGAGGACAGGGAATGGCCTCCTCCACTTT
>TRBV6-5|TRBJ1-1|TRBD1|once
CASRVDRGLHTEAFF
TGTGCCAGCAGAGTCGACAGGGGGCTTCACACTGAAGCTTTCTTT
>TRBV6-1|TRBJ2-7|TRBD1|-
CASSDRGLPSYEQYF
TGTGCCAGCAGTGACAGGGGGCTGCCTTCCTACGAGCAGTACTTC
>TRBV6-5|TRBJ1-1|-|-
CASSGRPVTEAFF
TGTGCCAGCTCGGGGAGGCCAGTCACTGAAGCTTTCTTT
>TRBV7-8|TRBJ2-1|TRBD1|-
CASSSRQGANEQFF
TGTGCCAGCAGCTCCAGACAGGGGGCGAATGAGCAGTTCTTC
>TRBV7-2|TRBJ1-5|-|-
CASSLRGNQPQHF
TGTGCCAGCAGCTTACGGGGCAATCAGCCCCAGCATTTT
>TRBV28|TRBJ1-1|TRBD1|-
CASSFPGQGRTEAFF
TGTGCCAGCAGTTTCCCTGGACAGGGGAGAACTGAAGCTTTCTTT
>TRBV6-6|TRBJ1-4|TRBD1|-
CASSDRGAEKLFF
TGTGCCAGCAGCGACAGGGGAGCGGAAAAACTGTTTTTT
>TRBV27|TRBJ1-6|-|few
CASRGLPNSPLHF
TGTGCCAGCCGCGGCCTCCCGAATTCACCCCTCCACTTT
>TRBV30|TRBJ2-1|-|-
CAWRGDSYNEQFF
TGTGCCTGGAGGGGTGACTCATACAATGAGCAGTTCTTC
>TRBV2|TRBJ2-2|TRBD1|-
CASKVYGGQGLSELFF
TGTGCCAGCAAGGTCTACGGAGGACAGGGTTTATCGGAGCTGTTTTTT
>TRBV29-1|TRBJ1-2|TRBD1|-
CSVYLPGQGPGYGYTF
TGCAGCGTTTACCTTCCGGGACAGGGTCCTGGGTATGGCTACACCTTC
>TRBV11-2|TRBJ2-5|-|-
CASSLGTGFGETQYF
TGTGCCAGCAGCTTAGGTACAGGGTTCGGGGAGACCCAGTACTTC
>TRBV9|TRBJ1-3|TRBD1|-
CASSGVQGRGNTIYF
TGTGCCAGCAGCGGTGTACAGGGGAGGGGAAACACCATATATTTT
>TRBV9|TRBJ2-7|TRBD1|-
CASSVEGAYDEQYF
TGTGCCAGCAGCGTAGAGGGGGCCTACGATGAGCAGTACTTC
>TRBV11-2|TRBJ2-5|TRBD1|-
CASSVRDRERETQYF
TGTGCCAGCAGCGTTCGGGACAGGGAGAGGGAGACCCAGTACTTC
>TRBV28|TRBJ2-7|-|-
CASSFFRQSGSYEQYF
TGTGCCAGCAGTTTTTTTAGACAGTCGGGCTCCTACGAGCAGTACTTC
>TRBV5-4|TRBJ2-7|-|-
CASSERTGYEQYF
TGTGCCAGCAGCGAACGGACTGGTTACGAGCAGTACTTC
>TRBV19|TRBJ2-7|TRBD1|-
CASSHGTGTPYEQYF
TGTGCCAGTAGTCACGGGACAGGGACTCCCTACGAGCAGTACTTC
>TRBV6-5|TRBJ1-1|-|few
CASRYNTEAFF
TGTGCCAGCAGGTATAACACTGAAGCTTTCTTT
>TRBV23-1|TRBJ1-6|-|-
CASSQPGLWNNSPLHF
TGCGCCAGCAGTCAACCCGGACTCTGGAATAATTCACCCCTCCACTTT